Listed below are T cell receptor beta chains from one sample, sequenced in a study of beta chain features in type 1 diabetes. Libraries were prepared by immunoSEQ multiplex PCR; TCRdb keeps only in-frame clonotypes and omits some of them. The table includes more than 55,000 clones, 52% detected once. Sequencing input: Tregs from blood. These TCRs come from a woman aged 40 to 49 with type 1 diabetes. CDR3s include the opening cysteine and the closing phenylalanine or tryptophan. A D gene is named only where the DNA matches it firmly. Size is stated for part of the rows, as once, few or many counts, or as a class when the clone is expanded.

V gene: TRBV7-2
D gene: -
J gene: TRBJ2-1
clone size: -
CDR3 protein: CASTDSYNEQFF
CDR3 DNA: TGTGCCAGCACCGACAGCTACAATGAGCAGTTCTTC

V gene: TRBV10-3
D gene: -
J gene: TRBJ1-3
clone size: -
CDR3 protein: CATRTRDSGNTIYF
CDR3 DNA: TGTGCCACTCGGACCAGGGATTCTGGAAACACCATATATTTT

V gene: TRBV14
D gene: -
J gene: TRBJ2-2
clone size: few
CDR3 protein: CASSRVGGTGELFF
CDR3 DNA: TGTGCCAGCAGCCGCGTCGGAGGTACCGGGGAGCTGTTTTTT

V gene: TRBV18
D gene: -
J gene: TRBJ2-2
clone size: -
CDR3 protein: CASSPKNTGELFF
CDR3 DNA: TGTGCCAGCTCACCTAAGAACACCGGGGAGCTGTTTTTT

V gene: TRBV7-2
D gene: -
J gene: TRBJ1-1
clone size: once
CDR3 protein: CASSPQQGSKAEAFF
CDR3 DNA: TGTGCCAGCAGCCCCCAACAGGGAAGTAAAGCTGAAGCTTTCTTT

V gene: TRBV7-3
D gene: TRBD1
J gene: TRBJ2-1
clone size: -
CDR3 protein: CASSFGTGRNNEQFF
CDR3 DNA: TGTGCCAGCAGCTTCGGGACAGGGAGGAACAATGAGCAGTTCTTC

V gene: TRBV19
D gene: -
J gene: TRBJ1-1
clone size: -
CDR3 protein: CASASQGLSNTEAFF
CDR3 DNA: TGTGCCAGTGCGTCTCAGGGTCTGTCGAACACTGAAGCTTTCTTT

V gene: TRBV2
D gene: -
J gene: TRBJ1-1
clone size: -
CDR3 protein: CASSDQGTIWSTEAFF
CDR3 DNA: TGTGCCAGCAGTGATCAGGGGACGATTTGGAGCACTGAAGCTTTCTTT

V gene: TRBV29-1
D gene: TRBD2
J gene: TRBJ2-7
clone size: few
CDR3 protein: CSVRGERYEQYF
CDR3 DNA: TGCAGCGTTCGGGGGGAGCGGTACGAGCAGTACTTC

V gene: TRBV7-2
D gene: -
J gene: TRBJ2-7
clone size: -
CDR3 protein: CASSLPGAYYEQYF
CDR3 DNA: TGTGCCAGCAGCTTACCAGGGGCTTACTACGAGCAGTACTTC

V gene: TRBV6-5
D gene: -
J gene: TRBJ2-7
clone size: -
CDR3 protein: CASSRYPGPIYEQYF
CDR3 DNA: TGTGCCAGCAGTCGCTATCCAGGCCCAATCTACGAGCAGTACTTC

V gene: TRBV7-2
D gene: TRBD2
J gene: TRBJ2-5
clone size: few
CDR3 protein: CASSPLRTSGSGGETQYF
CDR3 DNA: TGTGCCAGCAGCCCCTTGCGGACTAGCGGGAGCGGCGGGGAGACCCAGTACTTC

V gene: TRBV5-4
D gene: -
J gene: TRBJ1-4
clone size: -
CDR3 protein: CASSFSDTANEKLFF
CDR3 DNA: TGTGCCAGCAGCTTTAGTGACACAGCTAATGAAAAACTGTTTTTT

V gene: TRBV28
D gene: TRBD1
J gene: TRBJ2-7
clone size: -
CDR3 protein: CASSPAGTGDHEQYF
CDR3 DNA: TGTGCCAGCAGTCCCGCCGGGACAGGGGACCACGAGCAGTACTTC

V gene: TRBV5-1
D gene: -
J gene: TRBJ1-1
clone size: -
CDR3 protein: CASAGRGANTEAFF
CDR3 DNA: TGCGCCAGCGCAGGGAGGGGAGCGAACACTGAAGCTTTCTTT

V gene: TRBV28
D gene: -
J gene: TRBJ1-5
clone size: -
CDR3 protein: CASSLRRRNQPQHF
CDR3 DNA: TGTGCCAGCAGTTTAAGGCGGCGGAATCAGCCCCAGCATTTT

V gene: TRBV28
D gene: TRBD1
J gene: TRBJ1-1
clone size: -
CDR3 protein: CASSPGQVLLGTEAFF
CDR3 DNA: TGTGCCAGCAGCCCAGGACAGGTCCTCTTAGGCACTGAAGCTTTCTTT

V gene: TRBV7-2
D gene: -
J gene: TRBJ1-4
clone size: medium-sized
CDR3 protein: CASRSTGGVGEKLFF
CDR3 DNA: TGTGCCAGCAGGTCGACGGGGGGTGTTGGCGAAAAACTGTTTTTT

V gene: TRBV16
D gene: -
J gene: TRBJ1-2
clone size: few
CDR3 protein: CASSQSTENYGYTF
CDR3 DNA: TGTGCCAGCAGCCAATCTACAGAGAACTATGGCTACACCTTC

V gene: TRBV11-1
D gene: TRBD1
J gene: TRBJ2-3
clone size: -
CDR3 protein: CASSLNSQGDNTDTQYF
CDR3 DNA: TGTGCCAGCAGCTTAAACTCCCAGGGGGATAACACAGATACGCAGTATTTT

V gene: TRBV30
D gene: TRBD1
J gene: TRBJ2-7
clone size: -
CDR3 protein: CAWKGQILSYEQYF
CDR3 DNA: TGTGCCTGGAAGGGACAGATCCTGTCCTACGAGCAGTACTTC

V gene: TRBV7-2
D gene: -
J gene: TRBJ2-2
clone size: few
CDR3 protein: CASSFQGAGELFF
CDR3 DNA: TGTGCCAGCAGCTTTCAGGGTGCCGGGGAGCTGTTTTTT

V gene: TRBV7-3
D gene: -
J gene: TRBJ1-1
clone size: -
CDR3 protein: CASSLQSNTEAFF
CDR3 DNA: TGTGCCAGCAGCTTACAGTCGAACACTGAAGCTTTCTTT

V gene: TRBV9
D gene: TRBD1
J gene: TRBJ1-2
clone size: few
CDR3 protein: CASSGQGDYGYTF
CDR3 DNA: TGTGCCAGCAGCGGACAGGGGGACTATGGCTACACCTTC

V gene: TRBV6-1
D gene: TRBD1
J gene: TRBJ2-5
clone size: few
CDR3 protein: CASSTGVETQYF
CDR3 DNA: TGTGCCAGCAGTACAGGGGTAGAGACCCAGTACTTC

V gene: TRBV28
D gene: -
J gene: TRBJ1-2
clone size: few
CDR3 protein: CASSLLLPDSYGYTF
CDR3 DNA: TGTGCCAGCAGTTTATTACTCCCGGACAGCTATGGCTACACCTTC

V gene: TRBV18
D gene: -
J gene: TRBJ1-1
clone size: -
CDR3 protein: CASSQTAGVNTEAFF
CDR3 DNA: TGTGCCAGCTCCCAGACAGCTGGGGTGAACACTGAAGCTTTCTTT

V gene: TRBV7-3
D gene: -
J gene: TRBJ2-7
clone size: -
CDR3 protein: CASSLTGWREQYF
CDR3 DNA: TGTGCCAGCAGCTTAACGGGATGGAGGGAGCAGTACTTC

V gene: TRBV28
D gene: -
J gene: TRBJ1-6
clone size: -
CDR3 protein: CASSLARVRSPLHF
CDR3 DNA: TGTGCCAGCAGTTTGGCCAGGGTACGGTCACCCCTCCACTTT

V gene: TRBV5-6
D gene: -
J gene: TRBJ1-1
clone size: -
CDR3 protein: CASTIRGGVEAFF
CDR3 DNA: TGTGCCAGCACCATCAGAGGGGGAGTAGAAGCTTTCTTT

V gene: TRBV9
D gene: -
J gene: TRBJ2-1
clone size: -
CDR3 protein: CASSPRRQAGDNEQFF
CDR3 DNA: TGTGCCAGCAGCCCTCGGCGACAGGCAGGTGACAATGAGCAGTTCTTC

V gene: TRBV9
D gene: TRBD2
J gene: TRBJ2-2
clone size: -
CDR3 protein: CASSALAGNTGELFF
CDR3 DNA: TGTGCCAGCAGCGCCCTAGCGGGAAACACCGGGGAGCTGTTTTTT

V gene: TRBV7-8
D gene: -
J gene: TRBJ2-3
clone size: -
CDR3 protein: CASTPPRRGASTDTQYF
CDR3 DNA: TGTGCCAGCACCCCTCCCCGTAGAGGTGCTTCCACAGATACGCAGTATTTT

V gene: TRBV4-3
D gene: TRBD2
J gene: TRBJ2-1
clone size: few
CDR3 protein: CASSQLGTSGFYNEQFF
CDR3 DNA: TGCGCCAGCAGCCAACTTGGGACTAGCGGGTTCTACAATGAGCAGTTCTTC

V gene: TRBV7-9
D gene: -
J gene: TRBJ2-3
clone size: few
CDR3 protein: CASSPNTQYF
CDR3 DNA: TGTGCCAGCAGCCCCAATACGCAGTATTTT

V gene: TRBV19
D gene: -
J gene: TRBJ1-2
clone size: -
CDR3 protein: CASSAGPDLRGYTF
CDR3 DNA: TGTGCCAGTAGTGCGGGACCAGACTTAAGAGGCTACACCTTC

V gene: TRBV28
D gene: TRBD2
J gene: TRBJ2-1
clone size: -
CDR3 protein: CASSSPGTINNEQFF
CDR3 DNA: TGTGCCAGCAGTTCCCCCGGGACTATAAACAATGAGCAGTTCTTC

V gene: TRBV6-5
D gene: -
J gene: TRBJ1-4
clone size: -
CDR3 protein: CASSYRGKGEKLFF
CDR3 DNA: TGTGCCAGCAGTTACCGGGGGAAGGGTGAAAAACTGTTTTTT

V gene: TRBV9
D gene: -
J gene: TRBJ2-1
clone size: -
CDR3 protein: CASTPGLLPINEQFF
CDR3 DNA: TGTGCCAGCACCCCGGGACTCCTTCCGATCAATGAGCAGTTCTTC